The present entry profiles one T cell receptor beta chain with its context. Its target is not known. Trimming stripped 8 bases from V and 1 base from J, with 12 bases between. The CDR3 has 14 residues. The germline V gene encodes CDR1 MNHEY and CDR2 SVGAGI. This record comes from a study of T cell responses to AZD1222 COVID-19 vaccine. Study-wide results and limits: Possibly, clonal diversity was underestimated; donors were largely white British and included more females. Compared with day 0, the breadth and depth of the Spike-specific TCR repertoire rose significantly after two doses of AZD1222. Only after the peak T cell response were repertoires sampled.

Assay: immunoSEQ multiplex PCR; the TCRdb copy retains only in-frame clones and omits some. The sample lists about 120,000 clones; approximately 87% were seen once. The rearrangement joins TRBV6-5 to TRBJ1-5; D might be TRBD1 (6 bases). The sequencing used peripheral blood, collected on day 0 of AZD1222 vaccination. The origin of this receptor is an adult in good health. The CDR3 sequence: CASGLQGSNQPQHF. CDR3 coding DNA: TGTGCCAGCGGACTACAGGGAAGCAATCAGCCCCAGCATTTT.